These 24 T cell receptor beta chains share one sample of origin, sequenced in a study of metastatic and nonmetastatic thyroid tumors. TCRdb used MiXCR to call clones anew from the PCR reads. Of more than 20,000 clones detected, approximately 11% appear once; the ten largest clones hold roughly 30%. Before thyroid surgery, none of the patients had received any treatment. The sequenced sample consisted of blood. The receptors were sampled from a female donor with papillary thyroid cancer or a benign thyroid nodule (not recorded which). Some clones in this sample may be carry-over from other donors' samples.

As concerns this clone: This may arise from a read error, as a much more abundant clone is one base away. The CDR3 sequence is CSVGDSHQPQHF. Here the CDR3 DNA reads TGCAGCGTGGGGGACAGTCATCAGCCCCAGCATTTT. The chain joins TRBV29-1 to TRBJ1-5; TRBD1 matches 7 bases. V was clipped by 6 bases and J by 5 bases; unmatched bases: 4. Germline CDR1 and CDR2: SQVTM and ANQGSEA. CDR3 length: 12 amino acids.

Many counts were recorded for this clone. Other DNA sequences of this sample code for an identical CDR3. This chain joins TRBV7-6 and TRBJ2-6; 7 nucleotides align to TRBD1. J was trimmed by 5 bases and V by 5 bases; bases with no gene match: 15. The CDR3 sequence is 18 residues long. The germline CDR1 and CDR2 sequences are SGHVS and FNYEAQ. This CDR3 is CASSPATGTLSRANVLTF. The CDR3 nucleotides are TGTGCCAGCAGCCCCGCGACAGGGACCCTCAGCAGGGCCAACGTCCTGACTTTC.

Points on this clone: A much more abundant neighbour one base away suggests this may be a read error. V and J are TRBV20-1 and TRBJ2-1; TRBD2 agrees at 14 bases. The CDR3 runs 15 residues. V shed 5 bases and J 9 bases; nucleotides not matched to a gene: 9. CDR1 DFQATT and CDR2 SNEGSKA come from the germline V gene (reference sequence). The CDR3 loop is CSAGTWTSGRTEQFF. The CDR3 region has the DNA TGCAGTGCTGGAACCTGGACTAGCGGGAGGACTGAGCAGTTCTTC.

This clone was picked up a small number of times. This may stem from a read error, because a much larger clone lies one nucleotide away. The chain uses TRBV6-6 and TRBJ1-4, with 8 bases lining up with TRBD1. This CDR3 is built from 18 residues. V trimming: 0 bases; J trimming: 8 bases; junction bases outside the gene matches: 14. Germline-derived CDR1 and CDR2 are MNHNY and SVGAGI (reference sequence). CDR3 region: CASSYSGTGLEIYEKLFF. CDR3 sequence (DNA): TGTGCCAGCAGTTACTCTGGGACAGGCCTCGAGATATACGAAAAACTGTTTTTT.

This clone was seen ten or more times. The genes are TRBV20-1 and TRBJ2-7; TRBD1 might be the D (6 bases). Germline lookup yields CDR1 DFQATT and CDR2 SNEGSKA (reference sequence). The V gene lost 0 bases and the J gene lost 3 bases, with 12 bases spanning the gap. This CDR3 is built from 14 residues. CDR3 sequence reads: CSARDRGDNYEQYF. CDR3 DNA: TGCAGTGCTAGAGATCGTGGGGACAACTACGAGCAGTACTTC.

This clone was picked up many times. The rearrangement links TRBV12-3 or TRBV12-4 to TRBJ1-5; no reliable D call. The V end was cut by 1 base, the J end by 3 bases, with 10 bases between. This CDR3 region has 15 residues. In nucleotides, the CDR3 is TGTGCCAGCAGTTTAGTTGTAGGGAACAATCAGCCCCAGCATTTT. Amino acids: CASSLVVGNNQPQHF.

The chain joins TRBV7-2 to TRBJ1-4; 7 bases are a match to TRBD1. Trimming removed 5 bases from V and 2 bases from J; junction bases left unmatched: 5. The length of the CDR3 is 15 residues. Germline-derived CDR1 and CDR2 are SGHTA and FQGNSA. The CDR3 sequence is CASSGEGQTNEKLFF. CDR3 coding DNA: TGTGCCAGCAGCGGCGAGGGACAGACTAATGAAAAACTGTTTTTT.

This sequence joins TRBV3-1 and TRBJ2-1, with 8 bases that match TRBD2. The V segment lost 0 bases and the J segment 7 bases; nucleotides outside the gene matches: 14. The CDR3 has 18 amino acids. Germline CDR1 and CDR2: LGHDT and YNNKEL (reference sequence). The CDR3 nucleotides are TGTGCCAGCAGCCAAGATGTGGTGACGGGAGGGCCTGGAAATGAGCAGTTCTTC. Translation: CASSQDVVTGGPGNEQFF.

There are many counts of this clone. One end of the junction varies from germline; a read error may be responsible. In nucleotides, the CDR3 is TGTACCAGCAGTTTATCTGAGCAGTTCTTC. Translation: CTSSLSEQFF. The chain couples TRBV2 to TRBJ2-1; D unresolved. The CDR3 covers 10 residues. From germline, CDR1 is SNHLY and CDR2 FYNNEI. The full variable domain, completed using reference TRBV2 and TRBJ2-1, is EPEVTQTPSHQVTQMGQEVILRCVPISNHLYFYWYRQILGQKVEFLVSFYNNEISEKSEIFDDQFSVERPDGSNFTLKIRSTKLEDSAMYFCTSSLSEQFFGPGTRLTVL.

The chain couples TRBV18 to TRBJ1-5; D uncertain. V lost 3 bases and J lost 0, with 15 bases in between. The germline CDR1 and CDR2 sequences are KGHSH and LQKENI. The CDR3 runs to 17 residues. The CDR3 coding sequence is TGTGCCAGCTCACCTAGAGGTCCATTAAATAGCAATCAGCCCCAGCATTTT. Translating gives CASSPRGPLNSNQPQHF.

V is TRBV9 and J is TRBJ2-3; no firm D call. The V end was cut by 0 bases, the J end by 2 bases, with 7 bases between. Germline-derived CDR1 and CDR2 are SGDLS and YYNGEE. The CDR3 runs to 14 residues. The CDR3 protein is CASSVEHSTDTQYF. CDR3 sequence (DNA): TGTGCCAGCAGCGTAGAACACTCCACAGATACGCAGTATTTT. Variable domain in full (rest from reference TRBV9 and TRBJ2-3): DSGVTQTPKHLITATGQRVTLRCSPRSGDLSVYWYQQSLDQGLQFLIQYYNGEERAKGNILERFSAQQFPDLHSELNLSSLELGDSALYFCASSVEHSTDTQYFGPGTRLTVL.

As for this clone: This could be a read error, since a much larger clone is one nucleotide away. This chain uses TRBV7-6 with TRBJ2-5; D gene ambiguous. The germline V gene has CDR1 SGHVS and CDR2 FNYEAQ. V was clipped by 1 base and J by 2 bases, with 8 bases between them. The CDR3 sequence is 14 residues long. The CDR3 reads CASSLVQRQETQYF. DNA for the CDR3: TGTGCCAGCAGCTTAGTCCAGAGACAAGAGACCCAGTACTTC.

Written as DNA, the CDR3 is TGTGCCAGCAGTGAAGTTAGCGGGGGGGCCGGAAGCTCCTACGAGCAGTACTTC. Translating gives CASSEVSGGAGSSYEQYF. The rearrangement joins TRBV6-1 to TRBJ2-7, with 11 bases matching TRBD2. J was trimmed by 0 bases and V by 1 base; bases with no gene match: 8. Germline V CDR1 and CDR2: MNHNS, SASEGT. There are 18 residues in the CDR3.

This rearrangement joins TRBV7-6 to TRBJ1-3; TRBD1 matches 10 bases. V trimming: 5 bases; J trimming: 4 bases; junction bases outside the gene matches: 8. The CDR3 length is 16 residues. Germline CDR1 is SGHVS and CDR2 is FNYEAQ. CDR3 bases: TGTGCCAGCAGCCCGAGACAGGGGGCTGGAGGAAACACCATATATTTT. Its protein is CASSPRQGAGGNTIYF.

This clone was observed many times. This rearrangement joins TRBV7-3 to TRBJ2-1, with TRBD2 matching over 14 bases. Germline CDR1 reads SGHTA; CDR2 reads FQGTGA. The V segment lost 0 bases and the J segment 8 bases; nucleotides outside the gene matches: 3. This CDR3 has 16 residues. CDR3 loop: CASSLTGTSGSDEQFF. DNA for the CDR3: TGTGCCAGCAGCTTAACAGGGACTAGCGGGAGTGATGAGCAGTTCTTC. Variable domain in full (rest from reference TRBV7-3 and TRBJ2-1): GAGVSQTPSNKVTEKGKYVELRCDPISGHTALYWYRQSLGQGPEFLIYFQGTGAADDSGLPNDRFFAVRPEGSVSTLKIQRTERGDSAVYLCASSLTGTSGSDEQFFGPGTRLTVL.

This clone was observed at least ten times. The V gene is TRBV20-1, the J gene TRBJ1-5; TRBD1 matches 9 bases. The CDR3 covers 15 residues. J lost 7 bases, V lost 0 bases, and 7 bases had no gene match. Germline CDR1 DFQATT, CDR2 SNEGSKA (reference sequence). The CDR3 bases are TGCAGTGCTAGAGACGGGACAGGGTCGAGCCAGCCCCAGCATTTT. Residues: CSARDGTGSSQPQHF.

At least ten counts were recorded for this clone. The chain uses TRBV27 and TRBJ2-1; the D gene is possibly TRBD1 (7 bases). Trimming cost V 5 bases and J 2 bases, with 16 bases left between them. Germline V gives CDR1 MNHEY, CDR2 SMNVEV (reference sequence). The CDR3 is made up of 16 amino acids. In DNA form, the CDR3 reads TGTGCCAGCAGTCCAGGGGGACTCCGAACCTACAATGAGCAGTTCTTC. It is translated as CASSPGGLRTYNEQFF.

This clone was detected many times. The J gene is TRBJ1-5, the V gene TRBV6-1; perhaps TRBD1 as D (6 bases). The CDR3 extends over 15 amino acids. The V gene's germline CDR1 is MNHNS and CDR2 SASEGT. V was clipped by 5 bases and J by 4 bases, with 15 bases between them. DNA of the CDR3: TGTGCCAGCAGTCATACAGGGATTCGGAATCAGCCCCAGCATTTT. Protein sequence: CASSHTGIRNQPQHF.

This clone was counted at least ten times. This chain joins TRBV3-1 and TRBJ2-3; D is tentatively TRBD1 or TRBD2 (5 bases each). The V and J ends lost 0 bases and 1 base respectively, with 14 bases between them. CDR1 is LGHDT, CDR2 YNNKEL, per germline (reference sequence). This CDR3 comprises 17 residues. The CDR3 loop is CASSQDTRDDGTDTQYF. The DNA for the CDR3 is TGTGCCAGCAGCCAAGATACCAGGGACGACGGCACAGATACGCAGTATTTT.

This clone has at least ten counts. The chain uses TRBV11-3 and TRBJ2-2; D remains unclear. In germline, CDR1 is SGHNT, CDR2 YENEEA. The CDR3 loop spans 14 amino acids. V was clipped by 3 bases and J by 3 bases, with 8 bases between them. The CDR3 DNA sequence: TGTGCCAGCAGCTTTGGCAGTCACACCGGGGAGCTGTTTTTT. Translation gives CASSFGSHTGELFF.

Of note for this clone: A much larger clone sits a single nucleotide away, making a read error possible. V and J are TRBV19 and TRBJ2-7, with D perhaps TRBD2 (5 bases). V was cut by 6 bases and J by 4 bases, with 16 bases left in between. This CDR3 has 14 amino acids. Per germline, CDR1 LNHDA and CDR2 SQIVND (reference sequence). Written as DNA, the CDR3 is TGTGCCAGTAGCATACAAACGGGAATGTACGAGCAGTACTTC. This gives the protein CASSIQTGMYEQYF.

In regard to this clone: Possible read error: a much larger clone is one base away. V usage is TRBV11-2 and J usage is TRBJ2-1; possibly TRBD1 for D (6 bases). The CDR3 is 16 amino acids. Per the germline V gene, CDR1 is SGHAT and CDR2 is FQNNGV. The CDR3 DNA sequence: TGTGTCAGCAGCTCCAAGACGTCTTGGGGGCGGCGTGAGCAGTTCTTC. It encodes CVSSSKTSWGRREQFF. The whole variable domain, remainder taken from reference TRBV11-2 and TRBJ2-1, is EAGVAQSPRYKIIEKRQSVAFWCNPISGHATLYWYQQILGQGPKLLIQFQNNGVVDDSQLPKDRFSAERLKGVDSTLKIQPAKLEDSAVYLCVSSSKTSWGRREQFFGPGTRLTVL.

In this sample, this clone turned up many times. The J gene is TRBJ2-1, the V gene TRBV20-1, with 7 bases aligning to TRBD2. CDR1 is DFQATT, CDR2 SNEGSKA, per germline (reference sequence). With 6 bases clipped from V and 9 bases from J, the junction kept 14 bases outside the gene matches. CDR3 length: 14 amino acids. The CDR3 loop is CSATEGAGAREQFF. The CDR3 region has the DNA TGCAGTGCCACAGAAGGGGCGGGAGCACGTGAGCAGTTCTTC.

By share, this clone ranks as medium-sized. Other DNA sequences in this specimen translate into the identical CDR3. The chain employs TRBV28 and TRBJ1-2, with 7 bases lining up with TRBD1. The CDR3 spans 13 residues. V trimming: 6 bases; J trimming: 7 bases; junction bases outside the gene matches: 8. The germline V gene encodes CDR1 MDHEN and CDR2 SYDVKM. In nucleotides, the CDR3 is TGTGCCAGCAGGGAGACAGGGTCGGGTGGCTACACCTTC. Its protein is CASRETGSGGYTF.